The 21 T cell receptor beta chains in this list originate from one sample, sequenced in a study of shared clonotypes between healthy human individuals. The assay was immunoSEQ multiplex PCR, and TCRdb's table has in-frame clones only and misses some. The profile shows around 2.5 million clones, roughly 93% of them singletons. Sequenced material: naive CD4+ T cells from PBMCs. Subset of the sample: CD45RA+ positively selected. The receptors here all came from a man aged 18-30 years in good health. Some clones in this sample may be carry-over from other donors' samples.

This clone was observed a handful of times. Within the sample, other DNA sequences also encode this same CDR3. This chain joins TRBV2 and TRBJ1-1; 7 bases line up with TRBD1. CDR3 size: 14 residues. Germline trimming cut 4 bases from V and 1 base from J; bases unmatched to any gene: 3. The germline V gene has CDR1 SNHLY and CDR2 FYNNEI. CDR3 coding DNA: TGTGCCAGCAGTGCACAGGGGAGGAACACTGAAGCTTTCTTT. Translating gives CASSAQGRNTEAFF. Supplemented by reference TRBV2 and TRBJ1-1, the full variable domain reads EPEVTQTPSHQVTQMGQEVILRCVPISNHLYFYWYRQILGQKVEFLVSFYNNEISEKSEIFDDQFSVERPDGSNFTLKIRSTKLEDSAMYFCASSAQGRNTEAFFGQGTRLTVV.

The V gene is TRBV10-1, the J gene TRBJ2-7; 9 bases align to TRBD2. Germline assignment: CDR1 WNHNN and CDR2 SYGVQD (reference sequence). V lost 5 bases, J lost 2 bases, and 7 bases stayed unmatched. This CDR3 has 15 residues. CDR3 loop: CASSSTSGGTYEQYF. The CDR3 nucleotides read TGCGCCAGCAGTTCGACTAGCGGAGGGACCTACGAGCAGTACTTC.

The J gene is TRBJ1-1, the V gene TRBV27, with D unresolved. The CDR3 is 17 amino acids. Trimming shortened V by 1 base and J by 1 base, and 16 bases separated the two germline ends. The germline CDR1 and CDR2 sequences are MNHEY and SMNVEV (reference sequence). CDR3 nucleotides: TGTGCCAGCAGTTTATATCCTTCTGTGGGTCGGAACACTGAAGCTTTCTTT. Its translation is CASSLYPSVGRNTEAFF.

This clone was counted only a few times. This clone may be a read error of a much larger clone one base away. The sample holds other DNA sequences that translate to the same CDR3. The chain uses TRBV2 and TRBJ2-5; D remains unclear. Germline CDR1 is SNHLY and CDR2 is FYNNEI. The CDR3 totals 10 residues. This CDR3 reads CASSEETQYF. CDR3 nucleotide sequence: TGTGCCAGCAGCGAAGAGACCCAGTACTTC. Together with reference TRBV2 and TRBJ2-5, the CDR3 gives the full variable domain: EPEVTQTPSHQVTQMGQEVILRCVPISNHLYFYWYRQILGQKVEFLVSFYNNEISEKSEIFDDQFSVERPDGSNFTLKIRSTKLEDSAMYFCASSEETQYFGPGTRLLVL.

This CDR3 reads CASSSPLRDSNQPQHF. The CDR3 region has the DNA TGTGCCAGTAGTAGTCCCCTAAGGGATAGCAATCAGCCCCAGCATTTT. The chain joins TRBV19 to TRBJ1-5; D uncertain. The CDR3 contains 16 residues. The germline V and J ends were trimmed by 4 bases and 0 bases, with 13 bases remaining between them. CDR1 is LNHDA and CDR2 is SQIVND in the germline V gene (reference sequence).

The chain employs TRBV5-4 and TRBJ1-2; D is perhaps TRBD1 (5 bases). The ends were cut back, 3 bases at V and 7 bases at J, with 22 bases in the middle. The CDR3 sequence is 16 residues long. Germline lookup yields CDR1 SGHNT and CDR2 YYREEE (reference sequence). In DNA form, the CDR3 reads TGTGCCAGCAGCTCAAGGGCCGGGGGACCGACTTCTGGCTACACCTTC. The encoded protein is CASSSRAGGPTSGYTF.

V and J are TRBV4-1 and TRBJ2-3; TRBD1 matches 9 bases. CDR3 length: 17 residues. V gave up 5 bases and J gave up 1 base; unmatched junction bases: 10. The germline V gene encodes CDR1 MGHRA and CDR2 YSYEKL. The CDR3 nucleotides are TGCGCCAGCAGCTTGGGACAGGGAGGCCCCCGCACAGATACGCAGTATTTT. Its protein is CASSLGQGGPRTDTQYF.

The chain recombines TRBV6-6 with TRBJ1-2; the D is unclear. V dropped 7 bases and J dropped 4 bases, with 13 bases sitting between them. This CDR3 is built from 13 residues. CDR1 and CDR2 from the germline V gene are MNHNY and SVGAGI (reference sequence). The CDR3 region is CASTNFDPYGYTF. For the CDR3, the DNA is TGTGCCAGCACCAATTTCGATCCCTATGGCTACACCTTC.

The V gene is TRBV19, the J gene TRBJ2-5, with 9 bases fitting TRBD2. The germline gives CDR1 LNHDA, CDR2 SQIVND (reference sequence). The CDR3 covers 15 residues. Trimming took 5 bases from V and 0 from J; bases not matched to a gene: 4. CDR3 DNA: TGTGCCAGTAGTCTAGCGGGGTGGTACCAAGAGACCCAGTACTTC. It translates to CASSLAGWYQETQYF.

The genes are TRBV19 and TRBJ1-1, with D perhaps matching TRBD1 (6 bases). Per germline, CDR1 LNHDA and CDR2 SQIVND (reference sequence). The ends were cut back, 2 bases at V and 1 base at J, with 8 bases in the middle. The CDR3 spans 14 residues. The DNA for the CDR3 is TGTGCCAGTAGTATACAGGACAGGAACACTGAAGCTTTCTTT. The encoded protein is CASSIQDRNTEAFF.

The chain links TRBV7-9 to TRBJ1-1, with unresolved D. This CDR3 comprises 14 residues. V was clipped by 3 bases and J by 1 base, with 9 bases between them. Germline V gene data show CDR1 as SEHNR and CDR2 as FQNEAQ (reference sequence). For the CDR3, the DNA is TGTGCCAGCAGCTTTCCGACACGGAACACTGAAGCTTTCTTT. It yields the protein CASSFPTRNTEAFF.

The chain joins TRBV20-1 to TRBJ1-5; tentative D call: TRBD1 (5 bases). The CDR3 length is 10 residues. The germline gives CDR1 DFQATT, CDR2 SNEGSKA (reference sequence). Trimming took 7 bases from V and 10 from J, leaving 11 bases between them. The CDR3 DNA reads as TGCAGTGGCCCGACAGCCCCCCAGCATTTT. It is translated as CSGPTAPQHF.

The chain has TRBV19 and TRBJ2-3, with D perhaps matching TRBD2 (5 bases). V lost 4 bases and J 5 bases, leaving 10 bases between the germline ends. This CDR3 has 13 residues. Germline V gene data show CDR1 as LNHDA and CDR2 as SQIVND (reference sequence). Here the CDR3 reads CASSSQGGDTQYF. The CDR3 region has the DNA TGTGCCAGTAGTAGCCAAGGAGGAGATACGCAGTATTTT.

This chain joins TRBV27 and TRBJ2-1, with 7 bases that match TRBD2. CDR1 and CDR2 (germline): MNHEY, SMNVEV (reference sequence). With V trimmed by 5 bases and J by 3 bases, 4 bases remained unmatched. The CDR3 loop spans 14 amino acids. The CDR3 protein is CASSRRENYNEQFF. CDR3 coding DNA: TGTGCCAGCAGTAGGCGGGAGAACTACAATGAGCAGTTCTTC.

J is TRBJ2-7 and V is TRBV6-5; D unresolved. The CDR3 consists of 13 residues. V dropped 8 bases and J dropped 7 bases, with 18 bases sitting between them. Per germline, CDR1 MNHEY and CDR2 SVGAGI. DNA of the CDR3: TGTGCCAGCGCAAACAGCCCCCGCTTAGAGCAGTACTTC. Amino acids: CASANSPRLEQYF.

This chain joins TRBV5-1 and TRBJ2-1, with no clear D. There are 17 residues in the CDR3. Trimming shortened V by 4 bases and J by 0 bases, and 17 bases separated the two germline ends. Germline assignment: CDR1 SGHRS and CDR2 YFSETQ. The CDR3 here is CASSLGPVYSSYNEQFF. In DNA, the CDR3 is TGCGCCAGCAGCCTCGGTCCGGTCTACAGCTCCTACAATGAGCAGTTCTTC.

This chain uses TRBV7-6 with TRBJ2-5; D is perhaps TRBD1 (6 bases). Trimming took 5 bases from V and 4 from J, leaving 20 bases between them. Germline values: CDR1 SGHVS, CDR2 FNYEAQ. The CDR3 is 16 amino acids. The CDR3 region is CASSPLGPGVGETQYF. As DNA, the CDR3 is TGTGCCAGCAGCCCCTTGGGCCCAGGGGTGGGAGAGACCCAGTACTTC.

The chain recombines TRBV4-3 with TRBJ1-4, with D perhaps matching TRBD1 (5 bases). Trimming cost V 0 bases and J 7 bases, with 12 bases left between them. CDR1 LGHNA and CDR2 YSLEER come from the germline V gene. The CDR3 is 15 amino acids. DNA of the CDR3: TGCGCCAGCAGCCAAGACAGGGCGGGGGGTGAAAAACTGTTTTTT. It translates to CASSQDRAGGEKLFF.

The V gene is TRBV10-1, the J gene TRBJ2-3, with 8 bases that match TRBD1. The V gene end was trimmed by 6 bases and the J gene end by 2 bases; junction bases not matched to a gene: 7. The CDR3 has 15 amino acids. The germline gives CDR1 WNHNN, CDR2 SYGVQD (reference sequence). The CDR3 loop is CASSLGQGYTDTQYF. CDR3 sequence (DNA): TGCGCCAGCAGCCTTGGACAGGGCTACACAGATACGCAGTATTTT.

The chain's CDR3 is CASSVGPPWRQYF. The CDR3 coding sequence is TGTGCCAGCAGCGTAGGACCGCCGTGGCGGCAGTACTTC. The rearrangement links TRBV7-9 to TRBJ2-7, with no clear D. The CDR3 sequence is 13 residues long. The germline V and J ends were trimmed by 5 bases and 9 bases, with 17 bases remaining between them. The V gene's germline CDR1 is SEHNR and CDR2 FQNEAQ (reference sequence).

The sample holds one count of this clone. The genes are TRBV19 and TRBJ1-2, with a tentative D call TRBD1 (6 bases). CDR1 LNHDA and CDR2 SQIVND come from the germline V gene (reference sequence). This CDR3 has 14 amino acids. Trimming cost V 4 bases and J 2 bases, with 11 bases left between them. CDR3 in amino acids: CASSSPGANYGYTF. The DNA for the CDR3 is TGTGCCAGTAGTAGTCCAGGGGCGAACTATGGCTACACCTTC.